These 23 T cell receptor beta chains were sequenced from one sample in a study of blood T cells in healthy people across ages. A second PCR of roughly 7 to 11 cycles used a sample-barcoded 5' primer and a J-beta primer mix. TCRdb ran MiXCR on the 5' RACE reads and lists one entry per CDR3 protein. The sample consists of hundreds of thousands of distinct CDR3 sequences, around half of them appearing once. Sequenced input: blood. These receptors all stem from a woman between 55 and 75 years old in good health.

This chain links TRBV6-1 with TRBJ1-2, with D possibly TRBD1 on 6 matching bases. Germline CDR1 MNHNS, CDR2 SASEGT. With 1 base removed from V and 4 bases from J, the gap between germline ends came to 13 bases. CDR3 length equals 15 residues. CDR3 protein: CASSEDGTMLYGYTF. The DNA of the CDR3 is TGTGCCAGCAGTGAAGACGGGACAATGCTCTATGGCTACACCTTC.

This clonotype has just a few counts. The chain combines TRBV4-2 with TRBJ1-2; 9 nucleotides agree with TRBD1. The CDR3 covers 16 residues. Per germline, CDR1 LGHNA and CDR2 YNFKEQ. V gave up 1 base and J gave up 4 bases; unmatched junction bases: 7. DNA for the CDR3: TGTGCCAGCAGCCAAGGGAGAACAGGGGGCATCTATGGCTACACCTTC. Its translation: CASSQGRTGGIYGYTF.

This clonotype has just one count. The chain recombines TRBV6-2 or TRBV6-3 with TRBJ2-1, with TRBD2 identical over 8 bases. The V segment lost 5 bases and the J segment 9 bases; nucleotides outside the gene matches: 9. The CDR3 totals 14 residues. Germline CDR1 is MNHEY and CDR2 is SVGEGT. The DNA of the CDR3 is TGTGCCAGCAGTCCTATAGGGACTAGACGTGAGCAGTTCTTC. Translation gives CASSPIGTRREQFF.

The rearrangement links TRBV18 to TRBJ2-1, with 10 bases lining up with TRBD2. Losses at the gene ends were 0 bases for V and 3 bases for J; bases not matched to a gene: 2. CDR1 and CDR2 from the germline V gene are KGHSH and LQKENI. The CDR3 sequence is 16 residues long. CDR3 residues: CASSPPTSGNYNEQFF. CDR3 nucleotide sequence: TGTGCCAGCTCACCACCTACTAGCGGGAACTACAATGAGCAGTTCTTC.

V gene TRBV27 combines with J gene TRBJ2-2; possibly TRBD1 or TRBD2 for D (5 bases each). The CDR3 loop spans 15 amino acids. The ends were cut back, 8 bases at V and 0 bases at J, with 13 bases in the middle. Germline CDR1 is MNHEY and CDR2 is SMNVEV (reference sequence). The CDR3 sequence: CASGDGPANTGELFF. The CDR3 region has the DNA TGTGCCAGCGGGGACGGACCCGCGAACACCGGGGAGCTGTTTTTT.

The chain combines TRBV6-2 or TRBV6-3 with TRBJ2-2; D is perhaps TRBD1 or TRBD2 (5 bases each). CDR1 is MNHEY, CDR2 SVGEGT, per germline. The CDR3 is 14 residues long. Trimming shortened V by 7 bases and J by 4 bases, and 13 bases separated the two germline ends. CDR3 nucleotides: TGTGCCAGCATCCGGGACGGGGCCACCGGGGAGCTGTTTTTT. Its translation: CASIRDGATGELFF.

The V and J genes are TRBV20-1 and TRBJ2-5; D ambiguous. The CDR3 totals 12 residues. The V end lost 5 bases, the J end lost 7 bases, and 14 bases lay between the germline ends. Germline V CDR1 and CDR2: DFQATT, SNEGSKA (reference sequence). The CDR3 DNA reads TGCAGTGCTGCGTGGGTTGGCGGGACCCAGTACTTC. This sequence encodes CSAAWVGGTQYF.

In this sample, this clonotype turned up a few times. V is TRBV2 and J is TRBJ2-1; 12 positions agree with TRBD2. Per germline, CDR1 SNHLY and CDR2 FYNNEI. The CDR3 length is 14 residues. V trimming: 7 bases; J trimming: 8 bases; junction bases outside the gene matches: 6. Written as DNA, the CDR3 is TGTGCCAGCATCAGGACTAGCGGGAATTATGAGCAGTTCTTC. It yields the protein CASIRTSGNYEQFF.

This clonotype was recorded a few times. V and J are TRBV7-8 and TRBJ1-2; D uncertain. This CDR3 is 13 amino acids long. The V gene lost 5 bases and the J gene lost 4 bases, with 11 bases spanning the gap. CDR1 is SGHVS, CDR2 FQNEAQ, per germline. The CDR3 nucleotides read TGTGCCAGCAGCGTCAACATTATCTATGGCTACACCTTC. It encodes CASSVNIIYGYTF.

The gene calls are TRBV3-1 and TRBJ2-7; 11 bases align to TRBD2. The CDR3 is made up of 15 amino acids. With V trimmed by 6 bases and J by 0 bases, 4 bases remained unmatched. Germline V gene lookup returns CDR1 LGHDT and CDR2 YNNKEL (reference sequence). CDR3: CASRPSGRTSYEQYF. In nucleotides, the CDR3 is TGTGCCAGCAGGCCTAGCGGGAGGACCTCCTACGAGCAGTACTTC.

The CDR3: CASSLWRGLREQYF. The CDR3 nucleotides read TGTGCCAGCAGTTTATGGCGGGGGTTGAGGGAGCAGTACTTC. The J gene is TRBJ2-5, the V gene TRBV28; 7 bases agree with TRBD2. V shed 0 bases, J shed 11 bases, and the junction held 9 bases outside the gene matches. The CDR3 is 14 residues long. Germline loops: CDR1 MDHEN, CDR2 SYDVKM.

This clonotype was seen more than once but under ten times. The chain has TRBV11-2 and TRBJ2-3; 7 bases map to TRBD1. Germline V gene lookup returns CDR1 SGHAT and CDR2 FQNNGV. This CDR3 has 13 amino acids. The ends lost 2 bases at V and 6 bases at J; junction bases unmatched: 2. The CDR3 DNA reads TGTGCCAGCAGCTTACTACAGGGGGATACGCAGTATTTT. Translated, it gives CASSLLQGDTQYF.

A few counts support this clonotype. The chain carries TRBV7-2 and TRBJ2-7; TRBD2 matches at 14 bases. Trimming took 1 base from V and 5 from J; bases not matched to a gene: 4. CDR3 length: 16 residues. The germline V gene encodes CDR1 SGHTA and CDR2 FQGNSA. In DNA form, the CDR3 reads TGTGCCAGCAGCTTAGGACTAGCGGGAGGGCACGACGAGCAGTACTTC. Amino acids: CASSLGLAGGHDEQYF.

Concerning this clonotype itself: A much larger clonotype is one base distant, so this may be a read error. This chain uses TRBV29-1 with TRBJ2-1; D is unclear. CDR1 and CDR2 from the germline V gene are SQVTM and ANQGSEA. The V and J ends lost 5 bases and 5 bases respectively, with 13 bases between them. The CDR3 is made up of 13 amino acids. The CDR3 region is CSVPPVGNNEQFF. In DNA form, the CDR3 reads TGCAGCGTTCCCCCCGTTGGAAACAATGAGCAGTTCTTC.

On this clonotype: A much larger clone sits a single nucleotide away, making a read error possible. J is TRBJ2-5 and V is TRBV5-6; TRBD1 matches at 9 bases. CDR1 SGHDT and CDR2 YYEEEE come from the germline V gene. This CDR3 has 16 amino acids. Trimming took 4 bases from V and 4 from J; bases not matched to a gene: 11. The DNA for the CDR3 is TGTGCCAGCAGCCAGGACAGGGGAGCACAATTAGAGACCCAGTACTTC. It yields the protein CASSQDRGAQLETQYF.

The V and J genes are TRBV10-3 and TRBJ2-1, with TRBD2 matching over 7 bases. The ends lost 7 bases at V and 12 bases at J; junction bases unmatched: 18. The CDR3 loop spans 15 amino acids. Germline-derived CDR1 and CDR2 are ENHRY and SYGVKD. This CDR3 is CAITPSGKSTDTQFF. As DNA, the CDR3 is TGTGCCATCACCCCTAGCGGAAAAAGCACGGATACGCAGTTCTTC.

V is TRBV7-9 and J is TRBJ1-2; D might be TRBD1 (5 bases). V lost 5 bases to trimming and J lost 4 bases, with 14 bases between them. The CDR3 loop spans 14 amino acids. Germline V lookup: CDR1 SEHNR, CDR2 FQNEAQ (reference sequence). CDR3 nucleotide sequence: TGTGCCAGCAGCACAGACCAGGGTCTCTATGGCTACACCTTC. Protein product: CASSTDQGLYGYTF.

A few counts support this clonotype. J is TRBJ2-1 and V is TRBV5-4, with 7 bases that match TRBD2. V shed 1 base, J shed 7 bases, and the junction held 11 bases outside the gene matches. The CDR3 has 16 residues. Germline lookup yields CDR1 SGHNT and CDR2 YYREEE (reference sequence). The CDR3 loop is CASSLSSRAGLNEQFF. The CDR3 bases are TGTGCCAGCAGCTTGAGCAGTCGAGCGGGATTAAATGAGCAGTTCTTC.

V and J are TRBV2 and TRBJ2-3; 10 bases agree with TRBD2. The V segment lost 5 bases and the J segment 4 bases; nucleotides outside the gene matches: 9. CDR1 and CDR2 (germline): SNHLY, FYNNEI. The CDR3 spans 16 residues. CDR3 coding DNA: TGTGCCAGCAGTACAAGCGGGAGGGCCCAGGCAGATACGCAGTATTTT. Its protein is CASSTSGRAQADTQYF.

The V gene is TRBV10-3, the J gene TRBJ2-1, with 10 bases aligning to TRBD2. This CDR3 contains 15 residues. Unmatched junction bases numbered 8, after V lost 4 bases and J lost 8 bases. Germline CDR1 is ENHRY and CDR2 is SYGVKD. CDR3 region: CAISAASGSVDEQFF. The CDR3 DNA sequence: TGTGCCATCAGTGCGGCTAGCGGGAGTGTCGATGAGCAGTTCTTC.

This clonotype was counted at least ten times. V usage is TRBV12-3 or TRBV12-4 and J usage is TRBJ2-7, with D hard to call. The CDR3 has 13 residues. Trimming shortened V by 8 bases and J by 3 bases, and 14 bases separated the two germline ends. In nucleotides, the CDR3 is TGTGCCAGCTCCACACCCTCGGACTACGAGCAGTACTTC. It codes for CASSTPSDYEQYF.

This clonotype was observed a handful of times. The chain uses TRBV9 and TRBJ1-4; tentative D call: TRBD1 (6 bases). Trimming cost V 3 bases and J 7 bases, with 13 bases left between them. Germline CDR1 SGDLS, CDR2 YYNGEE. The CDR3 has 14 amino acids. CDR3 amino acids: CASSEGGGGEKLFF. The CDR3, as DNA: TGTGCCAGCAGCGAGGGGGGTGGAGGTGAAAAACTGTTTTTT.

This clonotype was seen a handful of times. This rearrangement joins TRBV15 to TRBJ2-4, with TRBD2 matching 12 bases. The CDR3 runs 19 residues. Germline V gene data show CDR1 as LNHNV and CDR2 as YYDKDF (reference sequence). The trim removed 3 bases at V and 0 bases at J, leaving 9 bases unmatched. The DNA for the CDR3 is TGTGCCACCAGCAGTACCGGGACTAGCGGGTCCCCAGCCAAAAACATTCAGTACTTC. This sequence encodes CATSSTGTSGSPAKNIQYF.